This T cell receptor beta chain was sequenced in a study of graft-versus-host responses after intestinal transplantation. Study background: Multivisceral, liver-intestinal, or isolated intestinal grafts were transplanted into recipients. Every recipient had anti-thymocyte globulin induction and around three years of tacrolimus plus steroids.

Study conclusions and caveats: Researchers found peak circulating GvH clone levels linked to early post-transplant HvG declines.

Only in-frame clones appear in the TCRdb table, and some are missing; sequencing was by immunoSEQ multiplex PCR. This table has about 59,000 clones, 90% to 95% appearing once. Germline lookup yields CDR1 MNHNS and CDR2 SASEGT. V trimming: 7 bases; J trimming: 2 bases; junction bases outside the gene matches: 5. This CDR3 contains 14 residues. Worth noting for this clone: Antigen specificity is unknown.

The sample here was unstimulated CD4+ T cells sorted from spleen or lymph node cells, taken before transplant. This chain uses TRBV6-1 with TRBJ2-7, with 10 bases fitting TRBD1. The sequence was collected from a human donor who was the organ donor for an intestinal transplant. CDR3 nucleotide sequence: TGTGCCAGCAAAAGGGGACAGGGGCCCTACGAGCAGTACTTC. Translating it yields CASKRGQGPYEQYF.